These T cell receptor beta chains were read from a single sample in a study of control samples from healthy donors and cancer patients. Sequencing used immunoSEQ multiplex PCR; TCRdb keeps in-frame clones, though not all of them. Seen here are approximately 160,000 clones, 91% observed once, and the top ten hold about 2%. The material sequenced was blood. The receptor set was obtained from a woman between 40 and 50 years old in good health. CDR3s include the opening cysteine and the closing phenylalanine or tryptophan. The D gene is left open where the match is weak. Clone size is not always given. Where it is, it says once, few, many or a class for expanded clones.

once,TRBJ2-5,-,TRBV6-5,12,TGTGCCAGCAAAAGCCCGCAAGAGACCCAGTACTTC,CASKSPQETQYF
-,TRBJ1-6,-,TRBV28,14,TGTGCCAGCAGTTTGAGGACACTTAATTCACCCCTCCACTTT,CASSLRTLNSPLHF
-,TRBJ2-7,TRBD2,TRBV7-9,15,TGTGCCAGCAGCTCCACAGGCGGGGGGCTGTACGAGCAGTACTTC,CASSSTGGGLYEQYF
once,TRBJ1-2,-,TRBV5-1,11,TGCGCCAGCAGCCAGGGTGAGGGCTACACCTTC,CASSQGEGYTF
-,TRBJ1-1,-,TRBV21-1,16,TGTGCCAGGATTACAGGGCAATCTTTCGTGGGGACTGAAGCTTTCTTT,CARITGQSFVGTEAFF
-,TRBJ1-1,-,TRBV25-1,11,TGTGCCAGCAGGGTCATAGGTGAAGCTTTCTTT,CASRVIGEAFF
-,TRBJ2-3,-,TRBV4-1,16,TGCGCCAGCAGCCAAGAGGGGGTTAGGTGGGGAGATACGCAGTATTTT,CASSQEGVRWGDTQYF
-,TRBJ2-7,-,TRBV4-2,15,TGTGCCAGCAGCCAAGGTTTTAGCGGCTCCTACGAGCAGTACTTC,CASSQGFSGSYEQYF
-,TRBJ1-5,-,TRBV28,15,TGTGCCAGCAGTTTAGGAGCGCCGCAAAATCAGCCCCAGCATTTT,CASSLGAPQNQPQHF
-,TRBJ2-1,TRBD2,TRBV10-1,18,TGCGCCAGCAGTGCCCTAGCGGGGGGGTCGAGCTCCTACAATGAGCAGTTCTTC,CASSALAGGSSSYNEQFF
-,TRBJ2-7,-,TRBV5-1,17,TGCGCCAGCAGCTTGGGCATTTCCGGGGGCACCCCCTACGAGCAGTACTTC,CASSLGISGGTPYEQYF
-,TRBJ2-6,-,TRBV19,16,TGTGCCAGTAGTACCGTCACAGTCACCGGGGCCAACGTCCTGACTTTC,CASSTVTVTGANVLTF
-,TRBJ2-7,-,TRBV27,15,TGTGCCAGCAGCCCATTCGCGGCCCTCTCCTACGAGCAGTACTTC,CASSPFAALSYEQYF
-,TRBJ1-5,-,TRBV24-1,13,TGTGCCACCAGTGAGGGACGGGGACAGCCCCAGCATTTT,CATSEGRGQPQHF